This T cell receptor beta chain is drawn from a study of immune cell composition in non-small cell lung cancer (dated by TCRdb to about 2017). About the full investigation: Histologic subtype, mostly lung adenocarcinoma or squamous cell carcinoma, was determined with H&E together with p63, CK5, Napsin A and TTF-1 immunohistochemistry. Adaptive Biotechnologies TCR-beta sequencing was carried out on some 32 paired NSCLC tumour and non-adjacent lung specimens, as well as on about 25 tumour-only specimens. Supplementary cohort #1 consisted of about 11 lung adenocarcinoma cases with paired tumour/lung TCR-beta sequencing and with TIL populations generated to assess tumour reactivity. A handful of tumour specimens with TCR-beta data were rare histological subtypes and were excluded from the subtype comparisons. What the authors observed across the whole study: The reactivity cohort contained only 9 to 10 cases, and the tumour-reactive clones were not shown to have sequences in common with the dominant in vivo tumour-associated clones. No significant correlation was found between tumour TCR-beta clonality and smoking pack-years. Top 10 clone scores and productive clonality were significantly higher in lung squamous cell carcinoma than in lung adenocarcinoma tumours. In under twelve adenocarcinoma cases, maximal tumour-associated clone frequency correlated strongly with TIL tumour reactivity, whereas overall clonality did not. Tumour-associated clones >0.5% were found in nearly half of NSCLC cases, namely in about 30% of adenocarcinomas versus 75% of squamous carcinomas.

Turning to this clone: Its antigen specificity is not known. Because the CDR3 is missing its conserved closing phenylalanine or tryptophan, this is likely a read error.

A two-step multiplex PCR was used to amplify TCR-beta CDR3 regions from genomic DNA, and Illumina-compatible adaptors were added in the second step. TCR-beta immunosequencing was performed on an Illumina platform as a commercial immunoSEQ service. Regarding the original processing steps: Repertoires were summarised by productive clonality and by Top 10 Clones, defined as the percentage of T-cell templates derived from the ten most frequent sequences. Productive clonality had a range of 0 to 1, where 1 means a monoclonal population. Tumour-associated clones were defined as sequences comprising at least 0.1% of tumour T-cell templates but absent from matched non-adjacent lung, identified via log10 scatter plots. Analyses were done in GraphPad Prism7 and R, with Student's t-tests for two-group comparisons, ANOVA for stages, and linear regression for relationships. The clones in this table, taken by TCRdb from immuneACCESS, are in-frame only. Not every clone is retained; where verified, under half of the shortfall comes from an unresolved V gene, and the cause of the rest is unknown. The V and J calls and clone size are taken from that table; D and trimming were inferred from the DNA. This sample holds 4,000 to 5,500 clones; roughly 84% were observed only once. The ten top clones hold 10% to 15% of the sample.

From a lookup of the germline V gene, CDR1 and CDR2 are MNHEY and SVGAGI. Relative to germline, V is missing 7 bases and J is missing 4 bases, with 7 bases of the junction outside any gene match. The CDR3 numbers 14 amino acids, ends counted. Of all the DNA, just the CDR3 is kept, 42 bases in frame from base 1. Genomic DNA was extracted with the QIAamp DNA kit from frozen aliquots of unsorted single-cell suspensions. Tumour samples were surgically resected non-small cell lung cancer tissue. Tissues were received within 2 hours of resection and were immediately processed into single-cell suspensions. Tissue was mechanically dissociated and enzymatically digested with DNase I, collagenase I and hyaluronidase for approximately 32 minutes at 37 °C, then filtered and RBC-lysed.

The source of this sequence is a human donor with non-small cell lung cancer. The sequencing sample was made of lung tumor tissue. The chain uses TRBV6-5 and TRBJ1-2, with 9 bases matching TRBD1. The CDR3 loop reads CASMSGDRAYGYTL. The nucleotide sequence is given as TGTGCCAGCATGAGTGGGGACAGGGCCTATGGCTACACCCTC.